The 6 T cell receptor beta chains reported below all come from one sample, sequenced in a study of blood T cell repertoires in COVID-19. The table came from immunoSEQ multiplex PCR; TCRdb's copy has only in-frame clones and leaves some out. Among some 110,000 clones listed, roughly 85% were seen once. The sequencing sample was made of peripheral blood. The receptor set was obtained from a woman of 80 years or more with acute or convalescent COVID-19.

This clone came up many times. The rearrangement uses TRBV11-2 and TRBJ1-3; D is unresolved. Trimming removed 2 bases from V and 0 bases from J, with 8 bases in between. The CDR3 totals 15 residues. Germline CDR1 is SGHAT and CDR2 is FQNNGV. CDR3 coding DNA: TGTGCCAGCAGCTTACAGCGAGGCTCTGGAAACACCATATATTTT. Its protein is CASSLQRGSGNTIYF.

This clone has only one observation. This chain links TRBV28 with TRBJ1-1; D may be TRBD1 (6 bases). The CDR3 covers 11 residues. Germline-derived CDR1 and CDR2 are MDHEN and SYDVKM. V was shortened by 6 bases and J by 6 bases, with 8 bases between the two germline ends. The CDR3 loop reads CASRNRAEAFF. CDR3 nucleotide sequence: TGTGCCAGCAGAAACAGGGCTGAAGCTTTCTTT.

This sequence joins TRBV2 and TRBJ2-3, with 9 positions matching TRBD2. The CDR3 has 15 amino acids. The V and J ends lost 6 bases and 2 bases, in that order; junction bases with no gene match: 6. Germline CDR1 reads SNHLY; CDR2 reads FYNNEI. The CDR3 nucleotides are TGTGCCAGCAGAGCAGCGGGAGGACCCACAGATACGCAGTATTTT. Residues: CASRAAGGPTDTQYF.

The chain has TRBV5-4 and TRBJ1-1; D possibly corresponds to TRBD1 (6 bases). The CDR3 totals 14 residues. V was clipped by 5 bases and J by 3 bases, with 14 bases between them. CDR1 and CDR2 from the germline V gene are SGHNT and YYREEE (reference sequence). The CDR3 reads CASSIAGGDTEAFF. As DNA, the CDR3 is TGTGCCAGCAGTATCGCGGGGGGCGACACTGAAGCTTTCTTT. Based on the CDR3 plus reference TRBV5-4 and TRBJ1-1, the full variable domain is ETGVTQSPTHLIKTRGQQVTLRCSSQSGHNTVSWYQQALGQGPQFIFQYYREEENGRGNFPPRFSGLQFPNYSSELNVNALELDDSALYLCASSIAGGDTEAFFGQGTRLTVV.

The V gene is TRBV5-6, the J gene TRBJ2-3; a weak D match, TRBD2 (5 bases). Trimming removed 6 bases at V and 2 bases at J, with 13 bases between. Germline-derived CDR1 and CDR2 are SGHDT and YYEEEE. The CDR3 sequence is 14 residues long. This CDR3 reads CASKRRGSTDTQYF. The CDR3 region has the DNA TGTGCCAGCAAGCGGCGCGGATCCACAGATACGCAGTATTTT. Drawing the rest from reference TRBV5-6 and TRBJ2-3, the complete variable domain is DAGVTQSPTHLIKTRGQQVTLRCSPKSGHDTVSWYQQALGQGPQFIFQYYEEEERQRGNFPDRFSGHQFPNYSSELNVNALLLGDSALYLCASKRRGSTDTQYFGPGTRLTVL.

The chain is built from TRBV29-1 and TRBJ1-2, with TRBD1 as a possible D gene (5 bases). The length of the CDR3 is 11 residues. Between the trimmed V and J ends, which lost 2 bases and 7 bases, there was a span of 8 bases. The germline V gene has CDR1 SQVTM and CDR2 ANQGSEA. CDR3 loop: CSVELRGGYTF. DNA for the CDR3: TGCAGCGTTGAACTAAGGGGTGGCTACACCTTC.